This T cell receptor beta chain was obtained from a study of response to subunit inactivated influenza vaccine (dated by TCRdb to 2017 to 2018). In the study overall: To follow how T cells responded to a trivalent subunit inactivated influenza vaccine, the researchers relied on deep quantitative profiling of the T cell receptor repertoire.

Points the paper makes about the study in general: It was suggested by the authors that each seasonal influenza vaccination may recruit only a limited number of new T cells.

Library creation used RT-PCR. The sample was run on an Illumina HiSeq 2500. The public sequencing data were trimmed at Q25 with fastp and processed into clonotypes with MiXCR by TCRdb, which kept only in-frame beta chains. CDR3 protein duplicates are merged, each entry listing the most common genes and DNA. This sample comprises a few hundred thousand distinct CDR3 sequences, less than 15% of them detected only once. 11% of the sample lies in the top ten. There are a few counts of this clonotype. There is no known antigen for this receptor. Qualities for individual bases were not recorded, and no much larger clone is one base off. The cysteine opens and the phenylalanine closes a CDR3 of 14 amino acids. The read is trimmed to its CDR3 DNA, 42 bases read in frame from base 1. The junction shows trimming of 0 bases on V and 2 bases on J, plus 8 bases between the germline ends. CDR1 is given as SGHRS and CDR2 as YFSETQ, both from the germline V gene.

In this chain, TRBV5-1 is recombined with TRBJ2-5, with the D gene uncertain. This receptor was taken from a middle-aged man who received an inactivated influenza vaccine. Donor details come from another sample of the same person, matched by shared clones. The source material was PBMCs from blood, sampled 11 to 12 days after vaccination. This receptor carries the CDR3 CASSLGHLQETQYF. The bases read TGCGCCAGCAGCTTGGGACACTTACAAGAGACCCAGTACTTC.